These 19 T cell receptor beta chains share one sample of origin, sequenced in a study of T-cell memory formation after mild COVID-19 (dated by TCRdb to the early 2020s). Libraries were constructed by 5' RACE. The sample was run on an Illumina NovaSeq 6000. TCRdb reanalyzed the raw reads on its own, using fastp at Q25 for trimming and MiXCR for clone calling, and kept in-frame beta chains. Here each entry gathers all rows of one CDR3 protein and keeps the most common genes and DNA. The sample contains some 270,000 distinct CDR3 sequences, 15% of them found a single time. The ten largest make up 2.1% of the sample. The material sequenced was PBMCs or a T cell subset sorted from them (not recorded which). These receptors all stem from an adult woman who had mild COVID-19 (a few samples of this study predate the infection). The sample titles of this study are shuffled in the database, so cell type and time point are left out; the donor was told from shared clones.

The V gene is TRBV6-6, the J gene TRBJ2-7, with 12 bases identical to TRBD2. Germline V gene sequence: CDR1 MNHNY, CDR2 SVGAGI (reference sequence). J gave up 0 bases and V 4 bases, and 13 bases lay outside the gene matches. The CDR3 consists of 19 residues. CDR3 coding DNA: TGTGCCAGCAGTTCAACCCCCGGGACTAGCGGGCCAATCTCCTACGAGCAGTACTTC. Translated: CASSSTPGTSGPISYEQYF.

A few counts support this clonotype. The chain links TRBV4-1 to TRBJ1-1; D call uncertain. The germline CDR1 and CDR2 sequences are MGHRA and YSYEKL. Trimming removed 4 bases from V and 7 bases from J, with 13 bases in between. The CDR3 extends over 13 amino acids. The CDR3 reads CASSPLLGSEAFF. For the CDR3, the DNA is TGCGCCAGCAGCCCCCTACTGGGCAGTGAAGCTTTCTTT.

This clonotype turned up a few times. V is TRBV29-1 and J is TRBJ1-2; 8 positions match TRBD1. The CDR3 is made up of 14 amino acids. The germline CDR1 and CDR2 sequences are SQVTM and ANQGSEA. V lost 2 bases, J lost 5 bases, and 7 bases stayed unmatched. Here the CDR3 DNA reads TGCAGCGTTGAAATCGGACAGGGCACTTATGGCTACACCTTC. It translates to CSVEIGQGTYGYTF. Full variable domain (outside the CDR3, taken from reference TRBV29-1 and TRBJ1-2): SAVISQKPSRDICQRGTSLTIQCQVDSQVTMMFWYRQQPGQSLTLIATANQGSEATYESGFVIDKFPISRPNLTFSTLTVSNMSPEDSSIYLCSVEIGQGTYGYTFGSGTRLTVV.

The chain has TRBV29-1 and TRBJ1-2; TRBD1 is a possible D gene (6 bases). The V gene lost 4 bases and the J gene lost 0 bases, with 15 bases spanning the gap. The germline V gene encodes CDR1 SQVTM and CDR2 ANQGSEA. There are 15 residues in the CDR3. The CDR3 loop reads CSVAQGKGPNYGYTF. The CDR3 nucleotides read TGCAGCGTTGCCCAGGGGAAAGGTCCTAACTATGGCTACACCTTC.

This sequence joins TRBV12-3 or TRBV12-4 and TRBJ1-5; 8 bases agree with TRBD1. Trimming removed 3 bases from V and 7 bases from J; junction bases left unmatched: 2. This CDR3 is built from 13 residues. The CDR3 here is CASSLGQAQPQHF. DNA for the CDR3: TGTGCCAGCAGTTTGGGACAGGCCCAGCCCCAGCATTTT.

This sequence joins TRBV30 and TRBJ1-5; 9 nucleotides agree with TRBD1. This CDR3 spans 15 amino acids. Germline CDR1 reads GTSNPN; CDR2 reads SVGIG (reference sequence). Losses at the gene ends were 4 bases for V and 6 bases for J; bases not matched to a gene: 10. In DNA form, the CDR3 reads TGTGCCTGGACTCATACCGGGACAGGGAGTCAGCCCCAGCATTTT. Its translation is CAWTHTGTGSQPQHF.

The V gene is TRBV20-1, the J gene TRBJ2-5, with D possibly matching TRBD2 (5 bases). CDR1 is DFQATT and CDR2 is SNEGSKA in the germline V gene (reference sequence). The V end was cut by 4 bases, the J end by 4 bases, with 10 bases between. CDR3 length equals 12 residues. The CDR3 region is CSATSRGETQYF. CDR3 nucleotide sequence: TGCAGTGCTACAAGCCGGGGAGAGACCCAGTACTTC.

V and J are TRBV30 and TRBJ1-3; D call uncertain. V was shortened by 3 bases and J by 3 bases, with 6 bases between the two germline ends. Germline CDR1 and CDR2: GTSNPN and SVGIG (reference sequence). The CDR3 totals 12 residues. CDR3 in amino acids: CAWSGVGNTIYF. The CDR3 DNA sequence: TGTGCCTGGAGCGGGGTTGGAAACACCATATATTTT.

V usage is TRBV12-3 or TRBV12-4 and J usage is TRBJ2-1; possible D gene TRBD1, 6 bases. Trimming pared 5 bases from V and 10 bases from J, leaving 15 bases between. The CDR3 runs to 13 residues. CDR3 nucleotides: TGTGCCAGCAGTAGTATCGACAGGAGGGAGCAGTTCTTC. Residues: CASSSIDRREQFF.

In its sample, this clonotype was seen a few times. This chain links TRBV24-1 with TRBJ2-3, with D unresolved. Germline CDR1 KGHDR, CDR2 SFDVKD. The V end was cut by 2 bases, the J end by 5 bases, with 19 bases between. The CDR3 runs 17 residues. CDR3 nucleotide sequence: TGTGCCACCAGTGATTCCACCTTCGGTCGGTCAGAAGATACGCAGTATTTT. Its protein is CATSDSTFGRSEDTQYF.

CDR3 DNA sequence: TGTGCCAGCAGCCCTGGTTGGGGTTCTGGGGCCAACGTCCTGACTTTC. It yields the protein CASSPGWGSGANVLTF. The genes are TRBV14 and TRBJ2-6; D unclear. Per the germline V gene, CDR1 is SGHDN and CDR2 is FVKESK. CDR3 length: 16 residues. Trimming cost V 4 bases and J 1 base, with 11 bases left between them.

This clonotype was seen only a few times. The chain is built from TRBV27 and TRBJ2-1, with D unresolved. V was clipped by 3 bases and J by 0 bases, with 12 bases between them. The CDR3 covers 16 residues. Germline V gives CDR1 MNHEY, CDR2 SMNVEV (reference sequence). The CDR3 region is CASSFLPDSSYNEQFF. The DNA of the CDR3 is TGTGCCAGCAGTTTTCTACCAGATAGCTCCTACAATGAGCAGTTCTTC.

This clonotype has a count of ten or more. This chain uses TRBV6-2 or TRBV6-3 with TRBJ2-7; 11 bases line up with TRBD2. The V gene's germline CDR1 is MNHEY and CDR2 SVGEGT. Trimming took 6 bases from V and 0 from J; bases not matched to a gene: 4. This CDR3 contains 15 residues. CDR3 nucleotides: TGTGCCAGCAGCTCAGGACTAGCGGGCTCCTACGAGCAGTACTTC. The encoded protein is CASSSGLAGSYEQYF.

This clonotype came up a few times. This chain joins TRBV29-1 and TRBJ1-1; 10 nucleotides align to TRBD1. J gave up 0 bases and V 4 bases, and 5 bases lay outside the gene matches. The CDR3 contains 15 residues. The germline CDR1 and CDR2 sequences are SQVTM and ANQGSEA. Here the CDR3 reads CSVGQGALLNTEAFF. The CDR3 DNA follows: TGCAGCGTTGGACAGGGGGCCCTCTTGAACACTGAAGCTTTCTTT.

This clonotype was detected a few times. The CDR3 spells CASRPTGSSYNSPLHF. The CDR3 DNA reads as TGTGCCAGCAGGCCGACAGGGAGCTCCTATAATTCACCCCTCCACTTT. J is TRBJ1-6 and V is TRBV2; TRBD1 matches at 7 bases. Trimming cost V 6 bases and J 0 bases; bases outside gene matches: 5. Germline V gene data show CDR1 as SNHLY and CDR2 as FYNNEI. The CDR3 contains 16 residues.

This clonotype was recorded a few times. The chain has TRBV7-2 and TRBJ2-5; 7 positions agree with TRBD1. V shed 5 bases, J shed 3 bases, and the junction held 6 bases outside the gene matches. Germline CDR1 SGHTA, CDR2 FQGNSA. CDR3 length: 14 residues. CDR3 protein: CASSQGQTKETQYF. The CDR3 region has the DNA TGTGCCAGCAGCCAGGGACAGACCAAAGAGACCCAGTACTTC.

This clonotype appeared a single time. CDR3 DNA: TGTGCCAGTAGTAGCGCAGGGGACTATGGCTACACCTTC. Translated, it gives CASSSAGDYGYTF. V usage is TRBV19 and J usage is TRBJ1-2, with a weak D call TRBD1 (6 bases). CDR3 length: 13 residues. The V gene's germline CDR1 is LNHDA and CDR2 SQIVND (reference sequence). Trimming took off 4 bases at V and 3 bases at J, with 9 bases between the two ends.

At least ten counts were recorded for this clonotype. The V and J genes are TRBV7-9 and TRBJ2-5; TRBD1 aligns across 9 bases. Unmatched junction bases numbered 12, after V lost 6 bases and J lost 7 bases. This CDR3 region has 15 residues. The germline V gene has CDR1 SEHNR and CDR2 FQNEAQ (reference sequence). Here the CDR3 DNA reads TGTGCCAGCAGGGAGACAGGGGGGCCTCCTGGGACCCAGTACTTC. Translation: CASRETGGPPGTQYF.

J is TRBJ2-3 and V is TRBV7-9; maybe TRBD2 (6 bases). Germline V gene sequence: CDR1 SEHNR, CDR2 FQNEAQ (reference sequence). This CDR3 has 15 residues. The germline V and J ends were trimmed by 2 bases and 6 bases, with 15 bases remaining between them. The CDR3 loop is CASSLSLAGRDTQYF. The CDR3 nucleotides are TGTGCCAGCAGCTTATCGCTAGCTGGGAGGGATACGCAGTATTTT.